The sequence of this TCR beta chain was determined in a study of TIL therapy for anti-PD-1-resistant metastatic lung cancer (dated by TCRdb to the early 2020s). Some background on the complete study: Before any PD-1/PD-L1 blockade was given, tumors were harvested, nivolumab was then administered, and patients who progressed went on to receive lymphodepletion, an infusion of expanded TIL, and IL-2. Enrolled patients had a median age of approximately 49 years (range about 35-80) and a median tumor PD-L1 proportion score of approximately 6.6%. A median non-synonymous tumor mutation burden of around 1.4 mutations per megabase was determined across the cohort by whole-exome sequencing. T cell receptor beta sequencing of tumor and peripheral blood was used to follow clonotypes across the tumor, the expanded TIL product and serial blood samples. Most of the cohort had lung adenocarcinoma, several tumors were EGFR-mutant and two were ALK-rearranged, and half of the patients were current or former smokers. General findings and caveats noted by the study authors: Because the cohort was highly selected, with more treatment-naive, never-smoker and oncogene-addicted patients than is typical, generalizability is limited. The study protocol defined all tumor marker inferences as exploratory. The baseline peripheral repertoire was partially replaced by infused TIL clonotypes, which then decayed over months, and no apparent association between persistence and response was found.

TCR beta CDR3 regions were amplified from genomic DNA with the immunoSEQ v3 hsTCRB kit using bias-controlled multiplex PCR. TCR libraries were sequenced on an Illumina NextSeq 500 to roughly 2 million read pairs for survey level or 5-6 million for deep level. From the authors' description of their analysis: V, D and J genes were assigned, non-productive sequences were removed, and clonality was reported by immunoSEQ Analyzer software. Repertoires of infused TIL and blood were compared using productive Simpson clonality and the Morisita overlap index of productive TRB rearrangements. Absolute clonotype counts in blood were estimated as lymphocyte count times CD3+ fraction times the clone's productive frequency. The immuneACCESS repertoire file appears here via TCRdb, limited to in-frame rearrangements. These files lack a portion of the clones; in checked studies, under half of the deficit traces to unresolved V genes, and the cause of the others is not known. V, J and clone size are taken as reported in that table, and D and trimming were inferred from the DNA itself. This sample is represented by tens of thousands of clones; 70% to 80% of them were singletons. Jointly, the top ten make up approximately 15% of the sample.

The meaning of the sample's time point label: pre-treatment sample, taken before nivolumab and TIL therapy. Adults with stage 4 NSCLC were enrolled from late 2017 to January 2020 in a dual-center phase I trial. The samples were obtained from a phase I trial that was single-arm and open-label and tested tumor-infiltrating lymphocyte therapy combined with nivolumab in advanced non-small cell lung cancer. Blood mononuclear cells from EDTA tubes were isolated by Ficoll gradient, snap-frozen as pellets, and DNA was extracted with a Qiagen mini-prep kit. Via the germline V gene, CDR1 is MDHEN and CDR2 SYDVKM. Trimming takes 6 bases from V and 0 bases from J, and the germline ends sit 14 bases apart. Spanning cysteine to phenylalanine, the CDR3 consists of 15 amino acids. Left in the record is the CDR3 DNA by itself, 45 bases read in frame from the first base. This clone was counted between two and nine times. Which antigen it targets is not known. Base qualities were left out, and no much larger clone turns up one base away.

The TCR was taken from a man in his 70s with non-small cell lung cancer. Recombination joined TRBV28 with TRBJ1-1; a weak D assignment points to TRBD1 (6 bases agree). The material sequenced was blood, taken at baseline. The DNA reads as follows: TGTGCCAGCAGATCCGGACAGCTCATGAACACTGAAGCTTTCTTT. Protein translation: CASRSGQLMNTEAFF.